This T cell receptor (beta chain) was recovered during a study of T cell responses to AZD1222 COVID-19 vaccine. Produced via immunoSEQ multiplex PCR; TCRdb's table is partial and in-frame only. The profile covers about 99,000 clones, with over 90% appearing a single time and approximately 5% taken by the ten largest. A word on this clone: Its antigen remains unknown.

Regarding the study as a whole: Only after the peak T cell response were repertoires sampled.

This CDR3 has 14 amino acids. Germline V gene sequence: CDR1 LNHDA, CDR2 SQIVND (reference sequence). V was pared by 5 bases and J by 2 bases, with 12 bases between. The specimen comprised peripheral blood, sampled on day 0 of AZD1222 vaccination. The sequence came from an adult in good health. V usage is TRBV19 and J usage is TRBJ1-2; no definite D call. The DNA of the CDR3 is TGTGCCAGTAGTTTCCGCAGAAGCAACTATGGCTACACCTTC. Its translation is CASSFRRSNYGYTF.